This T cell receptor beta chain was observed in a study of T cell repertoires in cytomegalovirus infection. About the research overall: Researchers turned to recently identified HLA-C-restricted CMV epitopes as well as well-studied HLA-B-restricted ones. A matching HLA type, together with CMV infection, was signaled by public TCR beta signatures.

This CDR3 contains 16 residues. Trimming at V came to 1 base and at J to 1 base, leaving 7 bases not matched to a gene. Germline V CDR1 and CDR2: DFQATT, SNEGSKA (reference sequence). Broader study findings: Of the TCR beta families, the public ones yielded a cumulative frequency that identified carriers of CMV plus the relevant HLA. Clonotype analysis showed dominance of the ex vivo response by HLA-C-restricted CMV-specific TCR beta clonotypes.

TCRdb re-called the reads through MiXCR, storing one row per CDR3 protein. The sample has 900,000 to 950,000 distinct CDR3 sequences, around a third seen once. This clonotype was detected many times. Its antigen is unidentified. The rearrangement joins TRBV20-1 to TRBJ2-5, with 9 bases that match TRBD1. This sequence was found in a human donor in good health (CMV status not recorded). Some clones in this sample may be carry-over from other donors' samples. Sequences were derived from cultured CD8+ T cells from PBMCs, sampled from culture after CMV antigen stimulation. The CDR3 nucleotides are TGCAGTGCTAGAGTCTCGGGGGACAGGGTCCAAGAGACCCAGTACTTC. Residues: CSARVSGDRVQETQYF.